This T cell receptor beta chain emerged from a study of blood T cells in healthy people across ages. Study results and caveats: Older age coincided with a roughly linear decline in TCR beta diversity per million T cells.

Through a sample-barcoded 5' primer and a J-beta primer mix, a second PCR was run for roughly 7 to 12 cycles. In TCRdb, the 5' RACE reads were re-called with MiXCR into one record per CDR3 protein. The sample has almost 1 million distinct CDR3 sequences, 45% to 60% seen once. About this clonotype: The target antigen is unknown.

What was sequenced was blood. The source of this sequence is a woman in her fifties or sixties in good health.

CDR3 in DNA: TGTGCCAGCTCACCACCGTGGAGGGGCGCAGGCACAGATACGCAGTATTTT. Residues: CASSPPWRGAGTDTQYF. The chain recombines TRBV18 with TRBJ2-3, with D perhaps matching TRBD2 (6 bases). The V gene's germline CDR1 is KGHSH and CDR2 LQKENI. The length of the CDR3 is 17 residues. Trimming pared 0 bases from V and 1 base from J, leaving 14 bases between.